This T cell receptor (beta chain) came from a study of OX40 agonist ivuxolimab in advanced cancers. Sequencing used immunoSEQ multiplex PCR; TCRdb keeps in-frame clones, though not all of them. Of about 15,000 clones listed, around 80% are singletons. The V gene's germline CDR1 is SGHTS and CDR2 YDEGEE. Unmatched junction bases numbered 6, after V lost 1 base and J lost 2 bases. The length of the CDR3 is 15 residues. Study-wide results and caveats: Partial responders dosed at 0.1-3.0 mg/kg displayed clonal expansion ranking among the lowest.

To note about this clone: Its antigen is unknown.

V and J are TRBV5-8 and TRBJ2-7, with TRBD2 matching over 7 bases. This receptor was obtained from an adult with an advanced solid tumor such as melanoma, head and neck, liver or kidney cancer. The starting material was CD4+ or CD8+ T cells sorted from blood, obtained in a trial of the OX40 agonist ivuxolimab. CDR3 DNA: TGTGCCAGCAGCTTGACTTGGGGGGGAACCTACGAGCAGTACTTC. This translates into CASSLTWGGTYEQYF.